The present TCR beta chain was sequenced within a study of blood T cell repertoires in COVID-19. Study details: Both acute and convalescent COVID-19 samples were obtained from the United States, Italy and Spain. Sample material is recorded as cDNA or gDNA derived from T cells, B-cell-depleted T cells, or PBMCs.

Under the authors' procedure: From reference gene primer amplification, estimates of nucleated cell counts were derived. Measured with immunoSEQ multiplex PCR; TCRdb has only the in-frame clones, and not every one. Clone size and the V and J calls come from that table; the DNA yielded D and trimming. The data contain 140,000 to 150,000 clones, under 90% of them singletons. V trimming: 6 bases; J trimming: 2 bases; junction bases outside the gene matches: 2. Germline CDR1 is MNHEY and CDR2 is SVGAGI. The CDR3 totals 13 residues. This receptor was obtained from a human donor in a cohort sampled during active COVID-19. The chain has TRBV6-5 and TRBJ2-3, with 7 bases matching TRBD1. Sequencing was performed on peripheral blood. The CDR3 DNA sequence: TGTGCCAGCAGGGGACAGAACACAGATACGCAGTATTTT. This translates into CASRGQNTDTQYF.